Below, one TCR beta chain is given with its context. The antigen it recognizes is unknown. The sample comes from a study of cytomegalovirus exposure and HLA in healthy donors (dated by TCRdb to the late 2010s). The study in broad terms: In an earlier analysis of 587 of the donors, around 290 Gb of sequence data and some 100 million unique TCR beta sequences from 180 million or so T cells were reported. About 330 gigabases of sequencing data and 75 million to 85 million unique TCR sequences made up an early release that covered under 750 HLA-typed donors. Among the approximately 420 genotyped donors, around 81% belonged to the genetic ancestry cluster associated with self-reported Caucasian donors. The study was designed to test whether signatures of past pathogen exposure could be identified by cataloging public T cell receptors. Using immunosequencing, the study profiled T cell repertoires from 500 to 800 subjects and related those repertoires to cytomegalovirus serostatus. In addition to the first cohort of 666 subjects, a separate validation cohort of approximately 130 different subjects was used. To predict cytomegalovirus infection status, the study combined high-throughput TCR immunosequencing, statistical association of individual TCRs with disease status, and machine learning. To study patterns of TCR occurrence, a later analysis re-analyzed previously published TCR beta repertoires from several hundred donors and added high-resolution HLA genotyping. The later analysis used no new phenotypic data to find candidate immune exposures, relying instead on TCR beta sequences and their occurrence across donors. An earlier analysis of approximately 630 of the donors applied high-throughput TCR beta sequencing to assess whether each TCR beta V gene segment acted as functional or pseudogenic. Donor age, sex, ethnicity and CMV serostatus were collected together with the repertoire data. A later genetic analysis took genome-wide SNP genotypes for 398 of the 666 donors and used that subset as a discovery cohort. Every repertoire in the discovery cohort had been generated on one and the same sequencing platform. HLA typing covered class I and class II loci at four-digit resolution. The number of typed donors differed by locus: roughly 629-630 for A, B, C, DRB1 and DQB1; 500 to 550 for DQA1; some 590 for DPA1; and about 450 for DPB1. Roughly 5 DR-DQ haplotypes were handled as single units for association and clustering, since linkage in the cohort was strong. On average, approximately 250,000 unique TCR beta nucleotide sequences were sequenced per donor among about 400 genotyped donors of the cohort, with about 19% of those sequences being non-productive.

Library creation used the immunoSEQ multiplex PCR assay. For the multiplex PCR, a mixture combining 60 forward primers for TCR Vbeta segments and 13 reverse primers for TCR Jbeta segments was used. The CDR3 region of rearranged TCR beta genes was amplified from genomic DNA with a multiplex PCR assay. Amplified TCR beta libraries were sequenced as 87-base-pair reads on the Illumina HiSeq System. Processing in the source paper ran as follows. A later analysis tallied about 77 million unique TCR beta chains across the 666 repertoires, and around 10 million of those chains were shared by two or more donors. A nearest-neighbor algorithm error-corrected the raw reads and collapsed the reads into unique sequences, merging closely related sequences to remove PCR and sequencing errors. Alignment of CDR3 sequences to IMGT reference sequences was used to assign V, D and J gene segments. Each retained sequence needed at least a six-nucleotide match to both a V gene segment and a J gene segment. Rearrangements were classified as productive when the CDR3 lacked stop codons and remained in frame with V and J, and all other rearrangements were classified as non-productive. CDR3 was defined by IMGT convention, running from the second conserved V-encoded cysteine to the conserved J-encoded phenylalanine. The earlier analysis of roughly 590 of the donors excluded any sequence lacking an unambiguous match to a single V gene segment. In an earlier analysis of approximately 610 of the donors, V segments were called functional above 56.7% productive rearrangements and were called segregating when the between-donor standard deviation exceeded 5%. A statistical classification framework was built to diagnose cytomegalovirus status from the catalog of TCR beta chain sequences. A later analysis assigned V and J genes by comparing TCR nucleotide sequences with IMGT/GENE-DB human TR gene sequences. The TCRdist pipeline was used in a later analysis to assign CDR3 sequences and most-parsimonious VDJ recombination scenarios. In a later analysis, each TCR beta chain was defined by its CDR3 amino acid sequence together with its V-gene family, and reads lacking a unique V-gene family were excluded. To address suspected cross-contamination and a sequencing artifact, a later analysis removed several hundred highly shared, low-generation-probability nucleotide sequences. For each public chain, a later analysis derived a clonal expansion index from normalized ranks of inferred template counts within each repertoire. In a later analysis, generation probabilities were computed using a VDJ recombination model fitted to out-of-frame rearrangements, and the results were checked against IGoR. Hypergeometric tests were used in a later analysis to score TCR-TCR, TCR-HLA and TCR-CMV co-occurrence, with a repertoire-size bias correction applied to the TCR pairs. In a later analysis, false discovery rates were estimated by permuting HLA or CMV assignments 20 times. A later analysis grouped co-occurring TCRs with DBSCAN, adding TCRdist sequence similarity when clustering within HLA-allele-positive subsets. Repertoires with fewer than 30,000 or more than 120,000 public chains, plus five repertoires with anomalous nucleotide sharing, were excluded from co-occurrence clustering. TCRdb limited this immuneACCESS table to in-frame rearrangements with V and J called. A share of clones is missing; checked studies link under half to unresolved V genes, and the rest is unexplained. V and J calls and clone size are as listed in that table; D and trimming were resolved from the DNA. The sample table includes 200,000 to 250,000 clones. Clones ranked in the top ten supply 0.9% to 1.4% of the sample.

Beyond this particular receptor, the publication reports: When HLA alleles, especially DR and DQ, strongly co-occurred, attributing TCR associations to individual alleles was difficult. Because counts were too low, roughly 18 rarely observed V segments, including chromosome 9 orphons, were left out of the earlier analysis of 587 of the donors. A later analysis reported that several top co-occurrence clusters appeared linked to parvovirus B19, influenza, CMV and Epstein-Barr virus. It was suggested by the authors that the approach could potentially be generalized to other disease states and immunological phenotypes. The study gave a list of about 160 TCR beta chains associated with cytomegalovirus. According to a later analysis, TCR association rates differed among HLA loci, with DRB1 alleles showing the most associated TCRs and HLA-C alleles showing the fewest. A later analysis associated 17,000 or so TCR beta sequences with specific HLA alleles at a false discovery rate of 0.05. In a later analysis, HLA-associated TCR beta chains showed more clonal expansion and lower generation probabilities than non-associated chains that were equally common. An earlier analysis of roughly 570 of the donors showed that most TCR beta V segments appeared in productive rearrangements either about 90% or about 30% of the time, which broadly matched IMGT annotations. The sequencing pipeline was judged likely to have produced a cluster of highly shared sequence variants as a technical artifact. The only immune exposure information available for the cohort was CMV serostatus. A further reported finding was that TCR beta sequences accurately predicted the HLA-A and HLA-B alleles for most subjects in the first cohort. Most TCR sequences were seen in very few donors, while some public TCRs were found in many individuals. In a later genetic analysis, a missense DCLRE1C variant was associated with V-gene and J-gene trimming of TCR beta chains, and the association was replicated in an independent cohort. A later genetic analysis reported fewer N-insertions in productive TCRs among donors in an Asian-associated ancestry cluster than the 666-donor mean. Because HLA typing was unavailable for some donors at each locus, only the typed subset was used in association tests. In this cohort, only TCR beta chains were sequenced, and detectable features were limited by the absence of alpha or paired-chain data. Presence/absence analyses assumed roughly uniform sequencing depth across donors, an assumption that may not hold. Some IMGT-functional V segments, including TRBV6-2 and TRBV6-3, could not be distinguished by the 87-base-pair reads and were therefore excluded. A later analysis found that most CMV-associated TCR beta chains appeared HLA-restricted, with HLA associations seemingly driven largely by CMV exposure. Linkage disequilibrium might explain the correlated functional status among segregating V segments, but an unknown experimental factor could not be ruled out. In vitro tests confirmed that a few of the cytomegalovirus-associated TCR beta chains recognize cytomegalovirus antigens. Cytomegalovirus status was reported to be diagnosed by the classifier with high specificity and sensitivity in both the original and validation cohorts.

Relative to germline, V is 1 base shorter and J is 0 bases shorter, with 10 bases between their ends. CDR1 and CDR2 are drawn from the germline V gene: SGHAT, FQNNGV. Inclusive of the bounding cysteine and phenylalanine, the CDR3 is 16 residues long. The only DNA kept is the CDR3, 48 bases in frame from the first base. In total, just over 650 healthy bone marrow donors made up the cohort. At the time of sampling, all cohort members were nominally healthy, though unrecorded immune exposures were likely present. The donor tested CMV seropositive and was one of the 289 seropositive cohort members. Every donor gave a peripheral blood sample, and the peripheral blood mononuclear cells from that sample were used for TCR beta sequencing. Genomic DNA extraction from the blood cell samples was performed with the Qiagen DNeasy Blood Extraction Kit.

Sequenced sample: PBMCs. The rearranged segments are TRBV11-2 and TRBJ1-3, with no D gene named confidently. The receptor's source is a girl aged 2 to 9 in good health and CMV-seropositive. The bases are TGTGCCAGCAGCTTAGGGAGCGGCGTCTCTGGAAACACCATATATTTT. The resulting protein is CASSLGSGVSGNTIYF. Here the CDR3 is joined to the reference TRBV11-2 and TRBJ1-3 genes, and the full variable domain is: EAGVAQSPRYKIIEKRQSVAFWCNPISGHATLYWYQQILGQGPKLLIQFQNNGVVDDSQLPKDRFSAERLKGVDSTLKIQPAKLEDSAVYLCASSLGSGVSGNTIYFGEGSWLTVV.